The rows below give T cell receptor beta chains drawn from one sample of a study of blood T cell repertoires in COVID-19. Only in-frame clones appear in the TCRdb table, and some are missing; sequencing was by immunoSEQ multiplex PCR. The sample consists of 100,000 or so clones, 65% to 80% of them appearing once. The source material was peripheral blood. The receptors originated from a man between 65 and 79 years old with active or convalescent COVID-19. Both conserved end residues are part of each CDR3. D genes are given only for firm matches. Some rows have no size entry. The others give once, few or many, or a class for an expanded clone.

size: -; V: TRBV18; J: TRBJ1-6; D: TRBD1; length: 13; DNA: TGTGCCAGCTCCCGGGACAGTAATTCACCCCTCCACTTT; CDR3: CASSRDSNSPLHF
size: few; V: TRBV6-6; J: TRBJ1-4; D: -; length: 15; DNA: TGTGCCAGCAGTTACTCTACGGTATCTAATGAAAAACTGTTTTTT; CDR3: CASSYSTVSNEKLFF
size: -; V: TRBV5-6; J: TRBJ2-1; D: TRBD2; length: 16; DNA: TGTGCCAGCAGCTTCGGGGAGGGTCAAGCCTACAATGAGCAGTTCTTC; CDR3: CASSFGEGQAYNEQFF
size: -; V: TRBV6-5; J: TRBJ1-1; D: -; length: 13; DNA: TGTGCCAGCAGTTTACAGGCGAACACTGAAGCTTTCTTT; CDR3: CASSLQANTEAFF
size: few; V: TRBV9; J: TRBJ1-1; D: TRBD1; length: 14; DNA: TGTGCCAGCAGCGCGGGACAGGGGAGGACTGAAGCTTTCTTT; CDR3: CASSAGQGRTEAFF
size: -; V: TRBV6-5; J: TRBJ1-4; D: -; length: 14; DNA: TGTGCCAGCAGTTACTCGCTCGCGAATGAAAAACTGTTTTTT; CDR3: CASSYSLANEKLFF
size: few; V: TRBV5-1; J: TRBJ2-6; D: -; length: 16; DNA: TGCGCCAGCAGCTTATCTTCGTTCTCTGGGGCCAACGTCCTGACTTTC; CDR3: CASSLSSFSGANVLTF
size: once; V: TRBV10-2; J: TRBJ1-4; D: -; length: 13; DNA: TGCGCCAGCAGTGAGCAGGGGAGCGAAAAACTGTTTTTT; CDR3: CASSEQGSEKLFF
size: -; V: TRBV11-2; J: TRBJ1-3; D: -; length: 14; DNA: TGTGCCAGCAGCTTAAGGGGAACGGGAAACACCATATATTTT; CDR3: CASSLRGTGNTIYF
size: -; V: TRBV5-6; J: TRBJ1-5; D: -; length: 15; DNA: TGTGCCAGCAGCTTGGCGTCAGGGGGCAATCAGCCCCAGCATTTT; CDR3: CASSLASGGNQPQHF
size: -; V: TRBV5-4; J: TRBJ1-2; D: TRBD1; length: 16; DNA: TGTGCCAGCAGCTTTCCACAGGGGGCCTTAAGATATGGCTACACCTTC; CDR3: CASSFPQGALRYGYTF
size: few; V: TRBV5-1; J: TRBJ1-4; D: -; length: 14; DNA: TGCGCCAGCAGCTTGACAGGGTCTGGCGAAAAACTGTTTTTT; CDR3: CASSLTGSGEKLFF
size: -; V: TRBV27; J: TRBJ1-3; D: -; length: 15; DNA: TGTGCCAGCAGTTTAAGGAGCGGCTCTGGAAACACCATATATTTT; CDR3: CASSLRSGSGNTIYF
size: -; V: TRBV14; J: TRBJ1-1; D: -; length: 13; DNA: TGTGCCAGCAGCCGGACTTCGAACACTGAAGCTTTCTTT; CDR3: CASSRTSNTEAFF
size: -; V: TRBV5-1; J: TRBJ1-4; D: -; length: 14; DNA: TGCGCCAGCACGCCTGGGGGGGGGCGAGAAAAACTGTTTTTT; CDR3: CASTPGGGREKLFF
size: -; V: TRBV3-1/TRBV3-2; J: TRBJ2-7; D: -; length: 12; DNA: TGTGCCAGCAGCCGGGACACCTACGAGCAGTACTTC; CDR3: CASSRDTYEQYF
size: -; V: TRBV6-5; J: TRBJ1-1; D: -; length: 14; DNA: TGTGCCAGCAGCCGACAGACGGGGAACACTGAAGCTTTCTTT; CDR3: CASSRQTGNTEAFF
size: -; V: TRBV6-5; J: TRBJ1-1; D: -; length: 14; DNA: TGTGCCACCGGAGGTGCCCCCATGAACACTGAAGCTTTCTTT; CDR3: CATGGAPMNTEAFF
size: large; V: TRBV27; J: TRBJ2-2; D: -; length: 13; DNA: TGTGCCAGCAGCACCGGGGAGACCGGGGAGCTGTTTTTT; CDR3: CASSTGETGELFF
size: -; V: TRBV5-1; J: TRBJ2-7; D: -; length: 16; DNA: TGCGCCAGCAGCTTGCTTACAGTATCTCCCTCCTACGAGCAGTACTTC; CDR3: CASSLLTVSPSYEQYF
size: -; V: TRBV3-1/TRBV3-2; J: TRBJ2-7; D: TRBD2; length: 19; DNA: TGTGCCAGCAGCTTTCGGACTAGCGGGGGGGCTTATAGCTCCTACGAGCAGTACTTC; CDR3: CASSFRTSGGAYSSYEQYF
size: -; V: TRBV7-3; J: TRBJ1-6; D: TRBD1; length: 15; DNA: TGTGCCAGCAGCTGGGGACAGAACTATAATTCACCCCTCCACTTT; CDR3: CASSWGQNYNSPLHF
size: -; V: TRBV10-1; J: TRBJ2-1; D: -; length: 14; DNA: TGCGCCAGCAGTGAGAGGGGCTCCTACAATGAGCAGTTCTTC; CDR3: CASSERGSYNEQFF
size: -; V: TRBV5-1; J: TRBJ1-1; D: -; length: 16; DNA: TGCGCCAGCAGCTTGTCGGCAGGGGCCTCGCGGACTGAAGCTTTCTTT; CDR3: CASSLSAGASRTEAFF